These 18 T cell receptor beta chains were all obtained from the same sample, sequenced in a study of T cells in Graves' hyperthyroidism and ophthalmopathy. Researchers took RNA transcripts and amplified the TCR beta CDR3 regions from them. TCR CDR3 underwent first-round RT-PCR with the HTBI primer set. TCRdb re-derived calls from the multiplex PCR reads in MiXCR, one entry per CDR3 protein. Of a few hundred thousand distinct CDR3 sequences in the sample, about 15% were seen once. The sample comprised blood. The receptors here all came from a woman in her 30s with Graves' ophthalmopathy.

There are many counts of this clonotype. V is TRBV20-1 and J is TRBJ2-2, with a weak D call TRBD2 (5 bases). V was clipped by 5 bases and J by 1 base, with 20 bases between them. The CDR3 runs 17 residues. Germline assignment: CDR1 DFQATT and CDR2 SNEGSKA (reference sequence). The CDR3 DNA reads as TGCAGTGCTCCAGGAGGTTCTCAGGATCTGAACACCGGGGAGCTGTTTTTT. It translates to CSAPGGSQDLNTGELFF.

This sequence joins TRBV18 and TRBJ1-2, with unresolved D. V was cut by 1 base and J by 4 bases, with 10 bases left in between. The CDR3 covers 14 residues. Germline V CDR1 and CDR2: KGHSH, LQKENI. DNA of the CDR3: TGTGCCAGCTCACCACAAGACGGCAGCTATGGCTACACCTTC. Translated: CASSPQDGSYGYTF.

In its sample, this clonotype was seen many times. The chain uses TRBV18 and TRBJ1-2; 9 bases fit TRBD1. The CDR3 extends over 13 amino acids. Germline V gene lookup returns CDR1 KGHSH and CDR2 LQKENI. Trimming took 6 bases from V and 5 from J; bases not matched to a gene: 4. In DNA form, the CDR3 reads TGTGCCAGCTCGACAGGGGGAGCGTATGGCTACACCTTC. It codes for CASSTGGAYGYTF.

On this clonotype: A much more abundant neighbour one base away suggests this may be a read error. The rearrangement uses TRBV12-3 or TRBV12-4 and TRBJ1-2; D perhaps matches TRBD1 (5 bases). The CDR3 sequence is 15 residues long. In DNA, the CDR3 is TGTGCCAGCAGTTTTTTTGACAGCGCTAACTATGGCTGCACCTTC. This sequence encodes CASSFFDSANYGCTF.

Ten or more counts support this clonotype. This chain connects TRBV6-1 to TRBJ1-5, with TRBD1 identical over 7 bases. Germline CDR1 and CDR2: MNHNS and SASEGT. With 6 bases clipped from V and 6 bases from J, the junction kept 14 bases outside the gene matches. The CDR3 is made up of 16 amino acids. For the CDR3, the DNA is TGTGCCAGCAGACCGACCCGGACAGGCTTCGGTCAGCCCCAGCATTTT. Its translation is CASRPTRTGFGQPQHF.

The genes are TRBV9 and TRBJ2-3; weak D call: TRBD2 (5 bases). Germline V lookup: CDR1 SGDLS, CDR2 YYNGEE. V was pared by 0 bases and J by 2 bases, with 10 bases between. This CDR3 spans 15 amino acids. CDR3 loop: CASSVVGENTDTQYF. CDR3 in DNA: TGTGCCAGCAGCGTAGTGGGAGAGAACACAGATACGCAGTATTTT. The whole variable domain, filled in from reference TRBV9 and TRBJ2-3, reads DSGVTQTPKHLITATGQRVTLRCSPRSGDLSVYWYQQSLDQGLQFLIQYYNGEERAKGNILERFSAQQFPDLHSELNLSSLELGDSALYFCASSVVGENTDTQYFGPGTRLTVL.

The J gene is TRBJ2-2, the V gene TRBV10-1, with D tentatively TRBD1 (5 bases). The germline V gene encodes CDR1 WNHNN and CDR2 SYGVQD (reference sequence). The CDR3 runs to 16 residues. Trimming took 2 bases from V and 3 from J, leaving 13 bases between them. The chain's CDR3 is CASSETRQLHTGELFF. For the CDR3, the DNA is TGCGCCAGCAGTGAGACGCGACAGCTACACACCGGGGAGCTGTTTTTT.

This chain's CDR3 is CASSQDETGVDTEAFF. CDR3 coding DNA: TGTGCCAGCAGCCAAGATGAAACAGGGGTGGACACTGAAGCTTTCTTT. The genes are TRBV3-1 and TRBJ1-1; TRBD1 matches 7 bases. Per germline, CDR1 LGHDT and CDR2 YNNKEL (reference sequence). CDR3 length equals 16 residues. With 0 bases clipped from V and 3 bases from J, the junction kept 7 bases outside the gene matches.

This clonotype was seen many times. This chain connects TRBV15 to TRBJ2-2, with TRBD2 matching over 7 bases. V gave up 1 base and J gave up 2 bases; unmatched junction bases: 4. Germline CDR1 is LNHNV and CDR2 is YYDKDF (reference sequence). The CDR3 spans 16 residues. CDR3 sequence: CATSRGLAENTGELFF. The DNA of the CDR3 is TGTGCCACCAGCAGAGGTCTAGCGGAAAACACCGGGGAGCTGTTTTTT. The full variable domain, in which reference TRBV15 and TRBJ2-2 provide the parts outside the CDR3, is DAMVIQNPRYQVTQFGKPVTLSCSQTLNHNVMYWYQQKSSQAPKLLFHYYDKDFNNEADTPDNFQSRRPNTSFCFLDIRSPGLGDTAMYLCATSRGLAENTGELFFGEGSRLTVL.

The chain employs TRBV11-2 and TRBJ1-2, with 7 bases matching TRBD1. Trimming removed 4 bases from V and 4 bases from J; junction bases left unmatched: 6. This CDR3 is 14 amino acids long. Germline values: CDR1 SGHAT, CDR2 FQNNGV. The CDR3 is CASSSLTGIYGYTF. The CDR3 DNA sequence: TGTGCCAGCAGCTCGTTGACAGGGATCTATGGCTACACCTTC.

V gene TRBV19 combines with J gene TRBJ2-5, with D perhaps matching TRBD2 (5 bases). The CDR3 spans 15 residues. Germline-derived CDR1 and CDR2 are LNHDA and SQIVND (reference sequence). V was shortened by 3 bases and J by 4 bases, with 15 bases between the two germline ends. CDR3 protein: CASSISRGGSETQYF. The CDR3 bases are TGTGCCAGTAGTATTTCCCGGGGTGGTTCAGAGACCCAGTACTTC.

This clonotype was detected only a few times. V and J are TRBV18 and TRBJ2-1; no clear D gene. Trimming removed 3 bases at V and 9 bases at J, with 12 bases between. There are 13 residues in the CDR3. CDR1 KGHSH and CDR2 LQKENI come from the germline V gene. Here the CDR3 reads CASSPASLGEQFF. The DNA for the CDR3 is TGTGCCAGCTCACCGGCCTCCCTTGGTGAGCAGTTCTTC.

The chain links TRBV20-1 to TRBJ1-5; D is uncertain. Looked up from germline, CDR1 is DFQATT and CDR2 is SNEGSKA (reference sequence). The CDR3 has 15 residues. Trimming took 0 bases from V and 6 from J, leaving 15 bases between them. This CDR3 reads CSARDPGRLGQPQHF. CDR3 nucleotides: TGCAGTGCTAGAGATCCCGGCAGGCTAGGTCAGCCCCAGCATTTT.

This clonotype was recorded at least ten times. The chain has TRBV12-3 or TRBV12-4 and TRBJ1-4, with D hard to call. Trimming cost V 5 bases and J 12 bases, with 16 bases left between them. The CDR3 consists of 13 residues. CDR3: CASSTDERRELFF. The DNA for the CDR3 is TGTGCCAGCAGTACAGATGAACGGAGGGAACTGTTTTTT.

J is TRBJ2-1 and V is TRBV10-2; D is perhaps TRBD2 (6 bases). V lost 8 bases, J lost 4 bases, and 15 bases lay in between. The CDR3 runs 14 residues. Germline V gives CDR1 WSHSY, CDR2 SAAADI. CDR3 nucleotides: TGCGCCAGCCGATTCCGGGACTTGTACAATGAGCAGTTCTTC. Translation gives CASRFRDLYNEQFF.

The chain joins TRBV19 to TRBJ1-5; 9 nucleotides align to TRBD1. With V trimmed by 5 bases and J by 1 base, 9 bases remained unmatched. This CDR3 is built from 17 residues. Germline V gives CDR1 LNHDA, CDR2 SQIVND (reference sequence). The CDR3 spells CASSVAQGARSNQPQHF. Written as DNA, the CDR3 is TGTGCCAGTAGTGTAGCACAGGGGGCGCGAAGCAATCAGCCCCAGCATTTT.

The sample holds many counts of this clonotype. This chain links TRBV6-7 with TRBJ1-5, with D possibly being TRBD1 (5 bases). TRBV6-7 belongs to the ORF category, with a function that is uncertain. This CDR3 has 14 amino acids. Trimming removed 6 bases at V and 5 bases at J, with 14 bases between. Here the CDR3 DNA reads TGTGCCAGCAGCTCGCAGGGAATATATCAGCCCCAGCATTTT. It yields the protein CASSSQGIYQPQHF.

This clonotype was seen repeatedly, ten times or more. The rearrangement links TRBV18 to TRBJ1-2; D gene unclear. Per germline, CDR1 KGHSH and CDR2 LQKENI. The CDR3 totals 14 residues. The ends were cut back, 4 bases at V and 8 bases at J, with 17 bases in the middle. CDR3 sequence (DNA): TGTGCCAGCTCACGCTCTGACTATCCGCGGGGCTACACCTTC. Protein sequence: CASSRSDYPRGYTF. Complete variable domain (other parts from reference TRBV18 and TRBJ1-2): NAGVMQNPRHLVRRRGQEARLRCSPMKGHSHVYWYRQLPEEGLKFMVYLQKENIIDESGMPKERFSAEFPKEGPSILRIQQVVRGDSAAYFCASSRSDYPRGYTFGSGTRLTVV.